This T cell receptor (beta chain) was recovered during a study of cytomegalovirus exposure and HLA in healthy donors. Study context: Clustering assigned 81% of the approximately 430 genotyped donors to the Caucasian-associated ancestry cluster. Study-wide results and limits: The presence/absence work took it that sequencing depth was about the same across donors. Earlier analysis found most TCR beta V segments productive about 87% or about 30% of the time.

In the case of this clone: Its antigen is unidentified.

The CDR3 loop spans 19 amino acids. V was clipped by 0 bases and J by 1 base; unmatched bases: 7. Germline V gene sequence: CDR1 LGHNA, CDR2 YNFKEQ. PCR used 60 Vbeta primers and 13 Jbeta primers. Measured with immunoSEQ multiplex PCR; TCRdb has only the in-frame clones, and not every one. Here the sample spans under 70,000 clones, almost 85% being singletons. The V call is TRBV4-2, the J call TRBJ2-3; the match to TRBD2 covers 13 bases. Material for sequencing was PBMCs. This TCR derives from a man aged 45-65 years in good health and CMV-seronegative. The CDR3 here is CASSQELAGGPGGTDTQYF. The CDR3 DNA is TGTGCCAGCAGCCAAGAACTAGCGGGGGGGCCTGGAGGCACAGATACGCAGTATTTT.